A selection of T cell receptor beta chains follows, all from one sample in a study of T cells and copy number aberrations in small-cell lung cancer. Measured with immunoSEQ multiplex PCR; TCRdb has only the in-frame clones, and not every one. The sample has 650 to 900 clones; about 86% are singletons. Sequencing used tumor tissue. These receptors came from a man between 40 and 49 years old with small cell lung cancer. Both conserved end residues are part of each CDR3. D genes are given only for firm matches. Size tells how often a clone was seen (once, few, many) or the class of an expanded clone, and some rows leave it out.

>NA|13|TRBJ2-1|TRBV7-8|NA
CASSGGIHNEQFF
TGTGCCAGCAGCGGCGGGATCCACAATGAGCAGTTCTTC
>TRBD1|15|TRBJ2-2|TRBV7-9|NA
CASSLGQANTGELFF
TGTGCCAGCAGCCTGGGACAGGCGAACACCGGGGAGCTGTTTTTT
>NA|13|TRBJ2-2|TRBV11-2|NA
CASSTPPTGELFF
TGTGCCAGCAGCACCCCGCCCACCGGGGAGCTGTTTTTT
>NA|15|TRBJ2-6|TRBV18|NA
CASSPLQNGANVLTF
TGTGCCAGCTCACCACTACAGAATGGGGCCAACGTCCTGACTTTC
>TRBD2|15|TRBJ2-2|TRBV9|NA
CASSVAGGPQRELFF
TGTGCCAGCAGCGTAGCGGGGGGGCCTCAAAGGGAGCTGTTTTTT
>NA|16|TRBJ2-1|TRBV4-3|NA
CASSQGGAGPYNEQFF
TGCGCCAGCAGCCAAGGGGGGGCAGGGCCGTACAATGAGCAGTTCTTC
>NA|13|TRBJ2-7|TRBV28|NA
CASSFRQGLEQYF
TGTGCCAGCAGTTTCCGGCAGGGGCTCGAGCAGTACTTC
>TRBD1|18|TRBJ1-6|TRBV27|NA
CAYFRADRDSLGRSPLHF
TGTGCCTACTTCCGAGCTGACCGGGACAGCCTTGGGCGTTCACCCCTCCACTTT
>NA|13|TRBJ1-1|TRBV7-3|once
CASASSSRVEAFF
TGTGCCAGTGCCAGCAGCTCTCGAGTAGAAGCTTTCTTT
>NA|14|TRBJ2-7|TRBV5-1|NA
CASSLESPLDEQYF
TGCGCCAGCAGCTTGGAATCCCCATTGGACGAGCAGTACTTC
>NA|16|TRBJ1-3|TRBV5-1|NA
CASSLEAFRAGNTIYF
TGCGCCAGCAGCTTGGAGGCATTTAGGGCTGGAAACACCATATATTTT
>NA|11|TRBJ1-2|TRBV18|NA
CASSPGQRYTF
TGTGCCAGCTCACCAGGCCAGCGCTACACCTTC
>NA|14|TRBJ2-5|TRBV11-3|NA
CASSPTRQEVTQYF
TGTGCCAGCAGCCCTACCCGACAAGAGGTGACCCAGTACTTC
>NA|17|TRBJ2-3|TRBV5-1|NA
CASSRGTGTRSTDTQYF
TGCGCCAGCAGCCGAGGTACAGGGACCAGGAGCACAGATACGCAGTATTTT
>NA|14|TRBJ1-5|TRBV28|NA
CASSRGQINQPQHF
TGTGCCAGCAGCCGCGGACAGATCAATCAGCCCCAGCATTTT
>NA|17|TRBJ2-2|TRBV7-3|once
CASSLSPANTNTGELFF
TGTGCCAGCAGCTTATCCCCAGCGAATACGAACACCGGGGAGCTGTTTTTT
>NA|14|TRBJ1-4|TRBV6-1|few
CASSLGRGYEKLFF
TGTGCCAGCAGTCTGGGGAGGGGGTATGAAAAACTGTTTTTT
>NA|16|TRBJ1-5|TRBV6-6|NA
CASSYPWFDSNQPQHF
TGTGCCAGCAGTTACCCTTGGTTTGATAGCAATCAGCCCCAGCATTTT
>NA|14|TRBJ2-1|TRBV11-3|once
CASSLRTDGHEQFF
TGTGCCAGCAGCTTGAGGACCGATGGCCATGAGCAGTTCTTC
>NA|15|TRBJ1-2|TRBV9|NA
CASSGPWGSNYGYTF
TGTGCCAGCAGCGGTCCGTGGGGTTCTAACTATGGCTACACCTTC
>TRBD1|14|TRBJ2-7|TRBV27|NA
CASISQGAPYEQYF
TGTGCCAGTATCTCGCAGGGGGCACCCTACGAGCAGTACTTC
>NA|13|TRBJ1-1|TRBV14|NA
CASSQGGRTEAFF
TGTGCCAGCAGCCAAGGAGGGAGGACTGAAGCTTTCTTT
>NA|13|TRBJ1-6|TRBV19|few
CASSIGVSSPLHF
TGTGCCAGTAGTATCGGGGTTTCCTCACCCCTCCACTTT
>NA|13|TRBJ1-1|TRBV19|NA
CASMGEGLTEAFF
TGTGCCAGTATGGGGGAAGGGCTCACTGAAGCTTTCTTT
>NA|15|TRBJ2-5|TRBV7-9|few
CASSLGGGFQETQYF
TGTGCCAGCAGCTTAGGTGGGGGGTTCCAAGAGACCCAGTACTTC